This T cell receptor (beta chain) was documented in a study of technical replicates of blood from a few donors. Using immunoSEQ multiplex PCR, the repertoire was profiled, and TCRdb retains in-frame clones only, with some absent. The profile covers approximately 76,000 clones, with just over 85% appearing a single time and 4.5% to 5.5% taken by the ten largest. Germline CDR1 reads SNHLY; CDR2 reads FYNNEI. V lost 4 bases and J 0 bases, leaving 9 bases between the germline ends. This CDR3 spans 15 amino acids. The receptor comes from a human donor in good health. Some clones in this sample may be carry-over from other donors' samples. The sample consisted of PBMCs. The chain has TRBV2 and TRBJ2-2; tentatively, D is TRBD2 (5 bases). The CDR3 is CASSAAGANTGELFF. Here the CDR3 DNA reads TGTGCCAGCAGTGCTGCCGGGGCGAACACCGGGGAGCTGTTTTTT. Full variable domain (remainder filled in from reference TRBV2 and TRBJ2-2): EPEVTQTPSHQVTQMGQEVILRCVPISNHLYFYWYRQILGQKVEFLVSFYNNEISEKSEIFDDQFSVERPDGSNFTLKIRSTKLEDSAMYFCASSAAGANTGELFFGEGSRLTVL.